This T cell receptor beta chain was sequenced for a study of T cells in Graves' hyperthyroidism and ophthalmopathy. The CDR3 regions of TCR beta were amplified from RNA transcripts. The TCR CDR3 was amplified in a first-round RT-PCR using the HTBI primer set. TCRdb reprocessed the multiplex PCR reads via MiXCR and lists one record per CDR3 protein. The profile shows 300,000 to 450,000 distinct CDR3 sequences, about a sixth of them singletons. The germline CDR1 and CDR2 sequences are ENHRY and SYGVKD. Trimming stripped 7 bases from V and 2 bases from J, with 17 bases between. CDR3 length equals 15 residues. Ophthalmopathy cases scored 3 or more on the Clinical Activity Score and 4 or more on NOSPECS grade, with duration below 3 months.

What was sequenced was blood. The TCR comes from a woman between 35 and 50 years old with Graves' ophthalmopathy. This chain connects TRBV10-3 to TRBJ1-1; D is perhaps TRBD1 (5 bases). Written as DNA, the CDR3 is TGTGCCATCAAGGGGACCGACCGGGGTAACACTGAAGCTTTCTTT. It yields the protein CAIKGTDRGNTEAFF.